The 22 T cell receptor beta chains in this list originate from one sample, sequenced in a study of blood T cell repertoires in COVID-19. The method was immunoSEQ multiplex PCR; TCRdb's version includes in-frame clones alone and lacks a portion of them. Altogether 180,000 or so clones are present, around 85% being singletons, with the ten largest covering 8% to 10%. Sequencing used peripheral blood. These receptors were collected from a man in his 60s with acute or convalescent COVID-19.

This chain links TRBV5-8 with TRBJ2-2, with TRBD2 identical over 9 bases. Trimming removed 0 bases from V and 6 bases from J; junction bases left unmatched: 3. This CDR3 is built from 15 residues. The germline V gene encodes CDR1 SGHTS and CDR2 YDEGEE. For the CDR3, the DNA is TGTGCCAGCAGCTTGGTTCTAGCGGGATCCGGGGAGCTGTTTTTT. This codes for CASSLVLAGSGELFF.

This clone was seen a single time. CDR3 nucleotides: TGTGCCAGCAGCTTAGCTCACAGGGGCTACGAGCAGTACTTC. Residues: CASSLAHRGYEQYF. The chain employs TRBV7-2 and TRBJ2-7, with 7 bases matching TRBD1. There are 14 residues in the CDR3. Losses at the gene ends were 0 bases for V and 3 bases for J; bases not matched to a gene: 2. Germline lookup yields CDR1 SGHTA and CDR2 FQGNSA.

CDR3 sequence (DNA): TGCGCCAGCAGCGACAGACTTGCAACTAATGAAAAACTGTTTTTT. Residues: CASSDRLATNEKLFF. The chain has TRBV5-1 and TRBJ1-4; D possibly corresponds to TRBD1 (5 bases). This CDR3 has 15 amino acids. Germline-derived CDR1 and CDR2 are SGHRS and YFSETQ. V dropped 4 bases and J dropped 0 bases, with 10 bases sitting between them.

The J gene is TRBJ1-5, the V gene TRBV28; 9 nucleotides align to TRBD1. V dropped 6 bases and J dropped 7; count of bases not matched to a gene: 13. Germline V gives CDR1 MDHEN, CDR2 SYDVKM. The CDR3 covers 16 residues. CDR3 region: CASRSPGQGSSQPQHF. The DNA of the CDR3 is TGTGCCAGCAGATCACCGGGACAGGGATCCTCCCAGCCCCAGCATTTT. Based on the CDR3 plus reference TRBV28 and TRBJ1-5, the full variable domain is DVKVTQSSRYLVKRTGEKVFLECVQDMDHENMFWYRQDPGLGLRLIYFSYDVKMKEKGDIPEGYSVSREKKERFSLILESASTNQTSMYLCASRSPGQGSSQPQHFGDGTRLSIL.

This chain connects TRBV5-1 to TRBJ2-2; a possible D gene is TRBD1 (6 bases). CDR3 length equals 14 residues. Trimming pared 5 bases from V and 5 bases from J, leaving 13 bases between. Germline V gene data show CDR1 as SGHRS and CDR2 as YFSETQ. The CDR3 loop reads CASRDTGSTGELFF. CDR3 DNA sequence: TGCGCCAGCAGAGACACAGGGTCAACCGGGGAGCTGTTTTTT.

The chain employs TRBV9 and TRBJ1-6; D unclear. The V gene lost 3 bases and the J gene lost 3 bases, with 10 bases spanning the gap. CDR3 size: 15 residues. Looked up from germline, CDR1 is SGDLS and CDR2 is YYNGEE. Here the CDR3 reads CASSGGASYNSPLHF. Here the CDR3 DNA reads TGTGCCAGCAGCGGAGGAGCCAGCTATAATTCACCCCTCCACTTT.

The CDR3 bases are TGTGCCAGTAGTAGCGCCCCAAAGGGGGATACGCAGTATTTT. Translated, it gives CASSSAPKGDTQYF. The genes are TRBV19 and TRBJ2-3, with a weak D call TRBD1 (5 bases). V shed 4 bases and J shed 6 bases, with 14 bases lying between them. The CDR3 is 14 amino acids. Germline assignment: CDR1 LNHDA and CDR2 SQIVND (reference sequence).

The rearrangement links TRBV4-2 to TRBJ2-2; 10 bases fit TRBD2. Unmatched junction bases numbered 2, after V lost 1 base and J lost 3 bases. The CDR3 sequence is 16 residues long. Per the germline V gene, CDR1 is LGHNA and CDR2 is YNFKEQ. This CDR3 is CASSQASGSYTGELFF. CDR3 bases: TGTGCCAGCAGCCAAGCTAGCGGGAGCTACACCGGGGAGCTGTTTTTT.

The chain is built from TRBV18 and TRBJ1-2; TRBD1 might be the D (5 bases). Per the germline V gene, CDR1 is KGHSH and CDR2 is LQKENI. This CDR3 has 16 amino acids. Trimming took 0 bases from V and 4 from J, leaving 15 bases between them. The CDR3 sequence: CASSPPRGMSAYGYTF. CDR3 nucleotides: TGTGCCAGCTCACCACCGCGGGGCATGAGCGCCTATGGCTACACCTTC.

This chain joins TRBV7-2 and TRBJ2-3, with a possible D match to TRBD1 (5 bases). The germline CDR1 and CDR2 sequences are SGHTA and FQGNSA. The CDR3 totals 15 residues. V was shortened by 1 base and J by 1 base, with 9 bases between the two germline ends. Written as DNA, the CDR3 is TGTGCCAGCAGCTTAGGGATGGGGCGCACAGATACGCAGTATTTT. This gives the protein CASSLGMGRTDTQYF.

V and J are TRBV5-5 and TRBJ1-6, with 9 bases lining up with TRBD1. CDR3 length: 16 amino acids. Germline CDR1 and CDR2: SGHKS and YYEKEE (reference sequence). After removal of 3 bases from V and 6 bases from J, the junction contained 7 bases not matched to a gene. The CDR3 is CASSSRTGARNSPLHF. CDR3 nucleotides: TGTGCCAGCAGCTCCCGGACAGGGGCTCGTAATTCACCCCTCCACTTT.

This clone has only a few counts. The chain joins TRBV4-1 to TRBJ1-5; TRBD1 matches 7 bases. The V and J ends lost 4 bases and 11 bases, in that order; junction bases with no gene match: 11. The CDR3 length is 14 residues. CDR1 is MGHRA, CDR2 YSYEKL, per germline. CDR3 DNA sequence: TGCGCCAGCAGCCCCTGGGCAGGGGGGTCGGCCCAGCATTTT. Translation: CASSPWAGGSAQHF.

The chain uses TRBV2 and TRBJ2-5, with TRBD2 identical over 10 bases. Germline V gene data show CDR1 as SNHLY and CDR2 as FYNNEI. With V trimmed by 6 bases and J by 4 bases, 5 bases remained unmatched. The CDR3 loop spans 14 amino acids. In nucleotides, the CDR3 is TGTGCCAGCAGCCCGAGACTAGCGGGAGAGACCCAGTACTTC. It is translated as CASSPRLAGETQYF.

The V gene is TRBV9, the J gene TRBJ1-2, with a tentative D call TRBD1 (5 bases). This CDR3 is 14 amino acids long. The V end lost 5 bases, the J end lost 0 bases, and 11 bases lay between the germline ends. Per germline, CDR1 SGDLS and CDR2 YYNGEE. The CDR3 nucleotides read TGTGCCAGCAGTCAGGGTGACTCTAACTATGGCTACACCTTC. As protein: CASSQGDSNYGYTF.

The chain uses TRBV28 and TRBJ2-7; TRBD2 aligns across 9 bases. Germline CDR1 and CDR2: MDHEN and SYDVKM. The CDR3 runs to 15 residues. The J segment lost 3 bases and the V segment lost 3 bases, leaving 6 bases of the junction unmatched. CDR3 sequence (DNA): TGTGCCAGCAGTTTTTTGGTAGCGGGGGACTACGAGCAGTACTTC. It encodes CASSFLVAGDYEQYF.

The chain links TRBV7-9 to TRBJ2-2; 9 nucleotides match TRBD1. The CDR3 length is 15 residues. The germline V gene encodes CDR1 SEHNR and CDR2 FQNEAQ (reference sequence). Trimming took 1 base from V and 3 from J; bases not matched to a gene: 0. DNA of the CDR3: TGTGCCAGCAGCTTAGGGACAGGGGACACCGGGGAGCTGTTTTTT. Translation gives CASSLGTGDTGELFF.

This chain uses TRBV6-5 with TRBJ1-6, with 7 bases matching TRBD1. V lost 1 base and J lost 7; bases outside the gene matches: 4. Germline V gene data show CDR1 as MNHEY and CDR2 as SVGAGI. The CDR3 consists of 15 residues. CDR3: CASSYFRDRNSPLHF. The CDR3 region has the DNA TGTGCCAGCAGTTACTTTAGGGACAGAAATTCACCCCTCCACTTT.

This chain uses TRBV10-2 with TRBJ1-6; maybe TRBD1 (6 bases). The CDR3 contains 14 residues. V was pared by 7 bases and J by 7 bases, with 14 bases between. Germline V gene data show CDR1 as WSHSY and CDR2 as SAAADI. The CDR3 nucleotides read TGCGCCAGCATCGAAGGGGGGGTAAATTCACCCCTCCACTTT. Its translation: CASIEGGVNSPLHF.

V usage is TRBV5-1 and J usage is TRBJ1-4; 9 nucleotides agree with TRBD1. The CDR3 sequence is 16 residues long. The J segment lost 0 bases and the V segment lost 3 bases, leaving 3 bases of the junction unmatched. In germline, CDR1 is SGHRS, CDR2 YFSETQ. CDR3 sequence reads: CASSYTGGSTNEKLFF. The DNA of the CDR3 is TGCGCCAGCAGCTACACAGGGGGCTCAACTAATGAAAAACTGTTTTTT.

V is TRBV5-1 and J is TRBJ1-1; 9 positions agree with TRBD1. Germline trimming cut 4 bases from V and 1 base from J; bases unmatched to any gene: 2. The CDR3 runs 14 residues. Germline CDR1 SGHRS, CDR2 YFSETQ. The CDR3 DNA is TGCGCCAGCAGCCCACAGGGGGCGAACACTGAAGCTTTCTTT. Its translation: CASSPQGANTEAFF.

This chain joins TRBV6-5 and TRBJ1-1, with a possible D match to TRBD1 (5 bases). The CDR3 runs 14 residues. Germline lookup yields CDR1 MNHEY and CDR2 SVGAGI. The V and J ends lost 4 bases and 0 bases respectively, with 9 bases between them. The CDR3 sequence: CASSWGGMNTEAFF. In DNA form, the CDR3 reads TGTGCCAGCAGTTGGGGCGGAATGAACACTGAAGCTTTCTTT.

V gene TRBV10-1 combines with J gene TRBJ1-2; the match to TRBD1 covers 7 bases. Germline loops: CDR1 WNHNN, CDR2 SYGVQD (reference sequence). V shed 7 bases and J 3 bases; nucleotides not matched to a gene: 17. The CDR3 runs to 17 residues. CDR3 sequence (DNA): TGCGCCAGCACCGGAGGGGGCAAATTTCGAGGAGACTATGGCTACACCTTC. Translated: CASTGGGKFRGDYGYTF.